The table lists the clone carrying this T cell receptor beta chain with many counts. These data belong to a study of T-cell reconstitution after alpha-beta-depleted transplantation in children. The library targeted TCRbeta and was prepared with unique molecular identifiers. MiXCR, run by TCRdb on the PCR reads, gives a single entry per CDR3 protein. The table shows some 500,000 distinct CDR3 sequences, with around 20% occurring only once. CDR3 size: 13 residues. Trimming took 3 bases from V and 5 from J, leaving 8 bases between them. Sequencing used PBMCs from the stem cell graft donor, obtained from the stem cell graft. The sequence was collected from a human donor who donated a stem cell graft to a child with acute lymphoblastic leukemia. V is TRBV12-3 or TRBV12-4 and J is TRBJ1-5; D gene unclear. CDR3 bases: TGTGCCAGCAGTTTCGTTCCCCATCAGCCCCAGCATTTT. It translates to CASSFVPHQPQHF.